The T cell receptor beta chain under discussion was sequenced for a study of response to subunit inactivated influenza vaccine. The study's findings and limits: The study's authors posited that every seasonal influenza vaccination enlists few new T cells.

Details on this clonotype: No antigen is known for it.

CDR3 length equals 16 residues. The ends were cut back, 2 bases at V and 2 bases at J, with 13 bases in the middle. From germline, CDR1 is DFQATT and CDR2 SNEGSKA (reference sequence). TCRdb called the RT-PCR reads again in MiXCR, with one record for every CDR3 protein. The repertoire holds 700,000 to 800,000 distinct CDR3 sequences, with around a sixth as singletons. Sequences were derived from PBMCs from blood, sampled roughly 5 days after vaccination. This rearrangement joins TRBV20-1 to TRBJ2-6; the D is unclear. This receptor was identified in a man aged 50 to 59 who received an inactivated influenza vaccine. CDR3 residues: CSARHPERTGANVLTF. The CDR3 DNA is TGCAGTGCTAGACACCCAGAACGGACTGGGGCCAACGTCCTGACTTTC.